This TCR beta chain is drawn from a study of T cell clonotyping in hematopoietic cell transplantation. Study details: Recipient samples before transplant were obtained post-cytoreduction.

On this clone itself: Its specificity is unknown.

Clones were sequenced by immunoSEQ multiplex PCR, and TCRdb holds only the in-frame ones, with some missing. The sample contains about 27,000 clones, under 85% of which appear only once. Study outcomes and limitations: After transplant, recipient diversity fell while pathologically expanded clonotypes grew through day 180. Broader posttransplant TCR repertoire diversity was predicted by graft donor and pretransplant recipient Inverse Simpson Index values.

This CDR3 is 15 amino acids long. Deletions cut 0 bases from V and 4 bases from J, with 12 bases between. Germline V lookup: CDR1 MNHEY, CDR2 SVGAGI. Time point: recipient sample about 28 days before transplant, after cytoreduction. Blood collection times were about day -28 and days 30, 100, 180 posttransplant. The sample consisted of peripheral blood mononuclear cells, taken before stem cell transplant. The genes are TRBV6-5 and TRBJ1-1, with D unresolved. The receptor was isolated from a man in his forties or fifties with myelodysplastic syndrome. Some clones in this sample may be carry-over from other donors' samples. CDR3 DNA sequence: TGTGCCAGCAGTTACTCCGGGAAAGGAAGCACTGAAGCTTTCTTT. It encodes CASSYSGKGSTEAFF.